Below are 2 T cell receptor beta chains sequenced from a single sample in a study of response to subunit inactivated influenza vaccine. Each CDR3 protein gets one entry after TCRdb re-called the RT-PCR reads with MiXCR. The repertoire holds 500,000 to 550,000 distinct CDR3 sequences, with under 25% as singletons. Separately, the same data were catalogued under a study of T cells expressing NK-cell markers. Turning to that study: The cDNA for TCR beta came from 5'RACE template switching with UMIs.

Sequenced material: CD4+ T cells sorted from PBMCs, taken roughly 12 days after vaccination. The receptors here all came from a man in his forties or fifties who received an inactivated influenza vaccine.

The sample holds a few counts of this clonotype. The genes are TRBV5-4 and TRBJ1-2, with 8 nucleotides matching TRBD1. The CDR3 has 14 residues. CDR1 is SGHNT and CDR2 is YYREEE in the germline V gene (reference sequence). The J segment lost 8 bases and the V segment lost 3 bases, leaving 9 bases of the junction unmatched. The CDR3 loop reads CASSSTRTGWGYTF. The CDR3 DNA reads TGTGCCAGCAGCTCCACTCGGACAGGGTGGGGCTACACCTTC.

This chain uses TRBV20-1 with TRBJ2-3, with 9 nucleotides matching TRBD2. The CDR3 has 13 residues. V lost 4 bases to trimming and J lost 1 base; unmatched junction nucleotides: 0. From germline, CDR1 is DFQATT and CDR2 SNEGSKA (reference sequence). The CDR3 here is CSAKREGTDTQYF. Written as DNA, the CDR3 is TGCAGTGCTAAGCGGGAGGGCACAGATACGCAGTATTTT.